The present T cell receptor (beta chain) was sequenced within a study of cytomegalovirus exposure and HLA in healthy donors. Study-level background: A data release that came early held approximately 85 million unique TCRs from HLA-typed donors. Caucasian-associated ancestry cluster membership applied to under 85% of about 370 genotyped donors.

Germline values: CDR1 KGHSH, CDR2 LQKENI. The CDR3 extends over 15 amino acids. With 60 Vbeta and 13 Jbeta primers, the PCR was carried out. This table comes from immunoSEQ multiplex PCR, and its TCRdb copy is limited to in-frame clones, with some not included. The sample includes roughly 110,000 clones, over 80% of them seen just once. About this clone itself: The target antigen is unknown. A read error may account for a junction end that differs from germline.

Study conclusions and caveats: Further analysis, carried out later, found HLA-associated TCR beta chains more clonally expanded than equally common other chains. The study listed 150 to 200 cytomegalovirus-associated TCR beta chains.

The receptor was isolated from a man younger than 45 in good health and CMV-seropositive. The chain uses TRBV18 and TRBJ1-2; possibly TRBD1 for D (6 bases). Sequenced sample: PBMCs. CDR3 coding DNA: TGTGCCAGCTCCCCACAGGATTCAGGGGACTATGGCTACACCTTC. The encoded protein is CASSPQDSGDYGYTF.